One sample yielded the 12 T cell receptor beta chains listed below, sequenced in a study of T cell responses to AZD1222 COVID-19 vaccine. The protocol was immunoSEQ multiplex PCR, while the TCRdb copy is restricted to in-frame clones and leaves out a portion. The data contain around 110,000 clones, almost 95% of them singletons. The specimen was peripheral blood, collected 28 days after the second AZD1222 dose. These TCRs come from an adult who received the AZD1222 COVID-19 vaccine.

V is TRBV18 and J is TRBJ1-3, with 7 bases fitting TRBD1. Trimming cost V 6 bases and J 2 bases; bases outside gene matches: 4. The CDR3 is 14 residues long. CDR1 is KGHSH, CDR2 LQKENI, per germline. CDR3 DNA sequence: TGTGCCAGCTCCCGAGACAGGGCTGGAAACACCATATATTTT. Its translation: CASSRDRAGNTIYF.

The CDR3 DNA reads as TGCAGCGTTTCTGACACTAGCAATCAGCCCCAGCATTTT. This codes for CSVSDTSNQPQHF. The J gene is TRBJ1-5, the V gene TRBV29-1; no definite D call. Germline CDR1 SQVTM, CDR2 ANQGSEA. The CDR3 has 13 residues. Trimming removed 5 bases from V and 0 bases from J, with 8 bases in between. The full variable domain, rest sourced from reference TRBV29-1 and TRBJ1-5, is SAVISQKPSRDICQRGTSLTIQCQVDSQVTMMFWYRQQPGQSLTLIATANQGSEATYESGFVIDKFPISRPNLTFSTLTVSNMSPEDSSIYLCSVSDTSNQPQHFGDGTRLSIL.

The J gene is TRBJ2-7, the V gene TRBV18; D is ambiguous. V lost 3 bases, J lost 0 bases, and 6 bases lay in between. This CDR3 has 13 amino acids. Germline V CDR1 and CDR2: KGHSH, LQKENI. Written as DNA, the CDR3 is TGTGCCAGCTCACCGACCCACTCCTACGAGCAGTACTTC. Encoded protein: CASSPTHSYEQYF.

V and J are TRBV11-2 and TRBJ1-5, with a possible D match to TRBD1 (6 bases). The CDR3 runs to 17 residues. V lost 5 bases and J lost 6, with 23 bases in between. Germline loops: CDR1 SGHAT, CDR2 FQNNGV. The chain's CDR3 is CASSLGTRAGEGQPQHF. Here the CDR3 DNA reads TGTGCCAGCAGCCTAGGGACCCGGGCAGGGGAGGGTCAGCCCCAGCATTTT.

The chain joins TRBV27 to TRBJ1-6; D perhaps matches TRBD1 (6 bases). The germline CDR1 and CDR2 sequences are MNHEY and SMNVEV (reference sequence). CDR3 length equals 15 residues. Deletions cut 3 bases from V and 10 bases from J, with 16 bases between. CDR3 in DNA: TGTGCCAGCAGTTTGGAGGGGGTGGAGGGGTCACCCCTCCACTTT. Its protein is CASSLEGVEGSPLHF.

The genes are TRBV7-6 and TRBJ2-2, with D possibly TRBD1 on 5 matching bases. In germline, CDR1 is SGHVS, CDR2 FNYEAQ. CDR3 length: 14 residues. V lost 4 bases and J 6 bases, leaving 12 bases between the germline ends. Here the CDR3 reads CASSSHPGSGELFF. For the CDR3, the DNA is TGTGCCAGCAGCTCCCACCCAGGGTCCGGGGAGCTGTTTTTT.

This chain uses TRBV2 with TRBJ2-1, with TRBD2 as a possible D gene (6 bases). Deletions cut 8 bases from V and 7 bases from J, with 21 bases between. The CDR3 totals 15 residues. CDR1 is SNHLY and CDR2 is FYNNEI in the germline V gene. CDR3 bases: TGTGCCAGCCTCTCGCTAGCGTACCTGGGGAATGAGCAGTTCTTC. The encoded protein is CASLSLAYLGNEQFF.

J is TRBJ2-7 and V is TRBV7-9; D could derive from TRBD1 or TRBD2 (5 bases each). V was cut by 1 base and J by 12 bases, with 19 bases left in between. Germline CDR1 is SEHNR and CDR2 is FQNEAQ (reference sequence). The CDR3 covers 14 residues. The CDR3 protein is CASSLDLVGAGLYF. CDR3 DNA: TGTGCCAGCAGCTTAGATCTTGTCGGGGCAGGGCTGTACTTC.

The chain has TRBV3-1 (or the pseudogene TRBV3-2) and TRBJ1-1; D ambiguous. CDR1 and CDR2 (germline): LGHDT, YNNKEL (reference sequence). The CDR3 covers 17 residues. V was trimmed by 0 bases and J by 5 bases, leaving 19 bases between them. CDR3 loop: CASSQDGSGYRSTEAFF. The CDR3 DNA reads TGTGCCAGCAGCCAAGATGGTTCTGGGTATAGGAGTACTGAAGCTTTCTTT.

This chain links TRBV24-1 with TRBJ1-2; no clear D. The CDR3 is made up of 13 amino acids. V lost 1 base, J lost 8 bases, and 10 bases lay in between. Germline V gene lookup returns CDR1 KGHDR and CDR2 SFDVKD. CDR3 sequence: CATSDFEGSGYTF. CDR3 nucleotide sequence: TGTGCCACCAGTGATTTCGAGGGCAGCGGCTACACCTTC.

CDR3 DNA sequence: TGTGCCAGCTCCAGGGGGCTTCGCACAGATACGCAGTATTTT. Protein sequence: CASSRGLRTDTQYF. This chain connects TRBV27 to TRBJ2-3; 8 nucleotides line up with TRBD1. J gave up 1 base and V 8 bases, and 5 bases lay outside the gene matches. The CDR3 sequence is 14 residues long. From germline, CDR1 is MNHEY and CDR2 SMNVEV (reference sequence).

CDR3 in DNA: TGCGCCAGCAGCCCCGGCGCAGTCTATAGCAATCAGCCCCAGCATTTT. Amino acids: CASSPGAVYSNQPQHF. V usage is TRBV4-1 and J usage is TRBJ1-5; D remains unclear. Trimming removed 4 bases at V and 0 bases at J, with 13 bases between. This CDR3 is built from 16 residues. CDR1 MGHRA and CDR2 YSYEKL come from the germline V gene.